Each of the 22 T cell receptor beta chains below was sequenced from the same sample in a study of blood T cells in healthy people across ages. Then a second PCR, running about 6 to 12 cycles, was carried out with a sample-barcoded 5' primer and a J-beta primer mix. TCRdb processed the 5' RACE reads anew with MiXCR; each CDR3 protein has one entry. This table has roughly 1,000,000 distinct CDR3 sequences, around 27% appearing once. This same sample was also taken into another study, of T cells of mothers and their children.

The sequenced sample consisted of blood. All receptors derive from a girl aged 2 to 10 in good health.

The sample holds a few counts of this clonotype. The gene calls are TRBV29-1 and TRBJ2-1; possibly TRBD2 for D (5 bases). The better agreement between TRBJ2-5 and the DNA end casts doubt on the J call. This CDR3 is built from 15 residues. The germline CDR1 and CDR2 sequences are SQVTM and ANQGSEA. The CDR3 region is CSVDYRVGGEETQYF. The CDR3 DNA is TGCAGCGTTGATTATCGTGTCGGAGGAGAAGAGACCCAGTACTTC.

J is TRBJ2-5 and V is TRBV28; no reliable D call. The J call may be incorrect, as the DNA end agrees better with TRBJ2-7. The germline gives CDR1 MDHEN, CDR2 SYDVKM. The CDR3 has 12 residues. The CDR3, as DNA: TGTGCCAGCAGTTGGCCACTCTACGAGCAGTACTTC. This encodes CASSWPLYEQYF.

The chain is built from TRBV11-1 and TRBJ2-1, with a tentative D call TRBD2 (5 bases). Germline V lookup: CDR1 SGHAT, CDR2 FQDESV (reference sequence). The CDR3 is made up of 17 amino acids. Trimming cost V 1 base and J 5 bases, with 18 bases left between them. The CDR3 sequence: CASSLDFRGVVDNEQFF. The CDR3 DNA sequence: TGTGCCAGCAGCTTAGATTTTCGGGGTGTGGTAGACAATGAGCAGTTCTTC.

The chain carries TRBV5-1 and TRBJ2-5, with 8 bases aligning to TRBD2. The J call may be mistaken, given a closer DNA end match to TRBJ2-1. From germline, CDR1 is SGHRS and CDR2 YFSETQ. The CDR3 is 15 residues long. The CDR3 sequence is CASSLVAGPDNEQFF. As DNA, the CDR3 is TGCGCCAGCAGCTTGGTAGCGGGGCCAGACAATGAGCAGTTCTTC.

This clonotype appeared a single time. The chain joins TRBV29-1 to TRBJ2-3; 7 bases align to TRBD2. This CDR3 is 16 amino acids long. Trimming at V came to 5 bases and at J to 2 bases, leaving 13 bases not matched to a gene. The germline gives CDR1 SQVTM, CDR2 ANQGSEA. CDR3: CSVPTLAALFTDTQYF. The CDR3 bases are TGCAGCGTTCCTACTCTAGCGGCCCTATTCACAGATACGCAGTATTTT.

The chain combines TRBV10-3 with TRBJ1-3; TRBD1 matches 7 bases. With 7 bases clipped from V and 0 bases from J, the junction kept 6 bases outside the gene matches. The germline gives CDR1 ENHRY, CDR2 SYGVKD. The CDR3 has 15 residues. CDR3 amino acids: CAIKEGAYSGNTIYF. Written as DNA, the CDR3 is TGTGCCATCAAAGAGGGGGCCTACTCTGGAAACACCATATATTTT.

This clonotype has more than one count but fewer than ten. Given the absence of the conserved phenylalanine or tryptophan at the CDR3 end, a read error is likely. It is unclear where the CDR3 begins or ends on the DNA, so no DNA is shown, and the CDR3 is as TCRdb lists it. The chain's CDR3 is CSARYLTLGSLL. The J gene is TRBJ1-2, the V gene TRBV20-1. Germline CDR1 reads DFQATT; CDR2 reads SNEGSKA (reference sequence). Ends included, the CDR3 has 12 residues.

The chain is built from TRBV11-2 and TRBJ2-1; D tentatively fits TRBD1 or TRBD2 (5 bases each). Trimming stripped 1 base from V and 6 bases from J, with 10 bases between. The CDR3 sequence is 14 residues long. Germline CDR1 reads SGHAT; CDR2 reads FQNNGV. The CDR3 spells CASSLAPGTNEQFF. The CDR3 DNA sequence: TGTGCCAGCAGCTTAGCCCCAGGGACCAATGAGCAGTTCTTC.

This clonotype was seen a handful of times. This chain connects TRBV7-9 to TRBJ2-1; D is unresolved. V gave up 2 bases and J gave up 5 bases, with 7 bases separating them. Looked up from germline, CDR1 is SEHNR and CDR2 is FQNEAQ (reference sequence). This CDR3 has 13 residues. Here the CDR3 reads CASSLYGDNEQFF. The CDR3 nucleotides are TGTGCCAGCAGCTTATATGGCGACAATGAGCAGTTCTTC. Supplemented by reference TRBV7-9 and TRBJ2-1, the full variable domain reads DTGVSQNPRHKITKRGQNVTFRCDPISEHNRLYWYRQTLGQGPEFLTYFQNEAQLEKSRLLSDRFSAERPKGSFSTLEIQRTEQGDSAMYLCASSLYGDNEQFFGPGTRLTVL.

The CDR3 DNA reads TGCGCCAGCAGCCAAGTTTCTAGCGGGAGGGACAATGAGCAGTTCTTC. Translating gives CASSQVSSGRDNEQFF. This chain joins TRBV4-3 and TRBJ2-1; TRBD2 agrees at 12 bases. Germline V gene lookup returns CDR1 LGHNA and CDR2 YSLEER. The CDR3 is made up of 16 amino acids. Germline trimming cut 1 base from V and 5 bases from J; bases unmatched to any gene: 3.

The V call is TRBV12-3 or TRBV12-4, the J call TRBJ2-2; 7 bases are shared with TRBD1. The CDR3 runs to 15 residues. The trim removed 3 bases at V and 4 bases at J, leaving 5 bases unmatched. The CDR3 coding sequence is TGTGCCAGCAGTTTCTGGACAGGTATCACCGGGGAGCTGTTTTTT. The encoded protein is CASSFWTGITGELFF.

The chain employs TRBV12-5 and TRBJ2-1; TRBD2 might be the D (6 bases). This CDR3 has 15 amino acids. The germline CDR1 and CDR2 sequences are LGHNT and FRNRAP. Trimming removed 1 base from V and 8 bases from J, with 15 bases in between. The CDR3 DNA reads TGTGCTAGTGGTTTGGGACTAGTGAAGTTCGATGAGCAGTTCTTC. Translation gives CASGLGLVKFDEQFF. Complete variable domain (other parts from reference TRBV12-5 and TRBJ2-1): DARVTQTPRHKVTEMGQEVTMRCQPILGHNTVFWYRQTMMQGLELLAYFRNRAPLDDSGMPKDRFSAEMPDATLATLKIQPSEPRDSAVYFCASGLGLVKFDEQFFGPGTRLTVL.

This chain links TRBV6-5 with TRBJ1-2, with TRBD1 matching 8 bases. This CDR3 contains 14 residues. Germline lookup yields CDR1 MNHEY and CDR2 SVGAGI. After removal of 2 bases from V and 2 bases from J, the junction contained 1 base not matched to a gene. The CDR3 protein is CASSYRTGNYGYTF. In DNA, the CDR3 is TGTGCCAGCAGTTACCGGACAGGGAACTATGGCTACACCTTC.

This clonotype was recorded at least ten times. The chain employs TRBV11-3 and TRBJ2-3; D remains ambiguous. Germline V CDR1 and CDR2: SGHNT, YENEEA. Trimming cost V 5 bases and J 0 bases, with 12 bases left between them. The CDR3 consists of 15 residues. CDR3 sequence reads: CASSPQEFSTDTQYF. In DNA, the CDR3 is TGTGCCAGCAGCCCCCAGGAGTTCAGCACAGATACGCAGTATTTT.

CDR3 nucleotides: TGTGCCAGTAGTATAGACATCATTAATGAGCAGTTCTTC. Its protein is CASSIDIINEQFF. This chain joins TRBV19 and TRBJ2-5; D is unresolved. The J call could be wrong; TRBJ2-1 is a better fit for the DNA end. Germline V gives CDR1 LNHDA, CDR2 SQIVND (reference sequence). CDR3 length: 13 amino acids.

A remark on this clonotype: The junction departs from germline at one end; a sequencing error may be responsible. CDR3 loop: CASSSSQVPNEKPFF. The CDR3 nucleotides read TGTGCCAGCAGCTCCTCACAGGTACCTAATGAAAAACCGTTTTTT. V and J are TRBV9 and TRBJ1-4, with D maybe TRBD1 (5 bases). Germline loops: CDR1 SGDLS, CDR2 YYNGEE. The CDR3 consists of 15 residues.

The table lists this clonotype with a few counts. The chain combines TRBV25-1 with TRBJ2-5, with D perhaps TRBD2 (5 bases). CDR3 length: 14 amino acids. V was cut by 0 bases and J by 3 bases, with 8 bases left in between. CDR1 and CDR2 (germline): MGHDK, SYGVNS. CDR3: CASSEYSDEETQYF. In DNA form, the CDR3 reads TGTGCCAGCAGTGAATATAGCGACGAAGAGACCCAGTACTTC.

The chain has TRBV15 and TRBJ2-7, with unresolved D. The V end was cut by 1 base, the J end by 1 base, with 8 bases between. The V gene's germline CDR1 is LNHNV and CDR2 YYDKDF (reference sequence). The CDR3 spans 14 residues. For the CDR3, the DNA is TGTGCCACCAGCAGAGGGGTGACTTCCTACGAGCAGTACTTC. Translating it yields CATSRGVTSYEQYF.

The V call is TRBV5-1, the J call TRBJ2-1, with 8 bases identical to TRBD2. The CDR3 totals 18 residues. The trim removed 0 bases at V and 8 bases at J, leaving 16 bases unmatched. Looked up from germline, CDR1 is SGHRS and CDR2 is YFSETQ. The chain's CDR3 is CASSLGAMAGGAYDEQFF. CDR3 coding DNA: TGCGCCAGCAGCTTGGGGGCGATGGCGGGGGGCGCTTATGATGAGCAGTTCTTC. Full variable domain (remainder filled in from reference TRBV5-1 and TRBJ2-1): KAGVTQTPRYLIKTRGQQVTLSCSPISGHRSVSWYQQTPGQGLQFLFEYFSETQRNKGNFPGRFSGRQFSNSRSEMNVSTLELGDSALYLCASSLGAMAGGAYDEQFFGPGTRLTVL.

The J gene is TRBJ2-5, the V gene TRBV29-1, with 7 bases that match TRBD2. The DNA end favors TRBJ2-1, so the J call may be wrong. The CDR3 spans 14 residues. Germline CDR1 reads SQVTM; CDR2 reads ANQGSEA. CDR3 sequence: CSTRGDPRGREQFF. The DNA of the CDR3 is TGCAGCACCCGGGGGGACCCGCGGGGCCGTGAGCAGTTCTTC.

Concerning this clonotype itself: At one end, the junction sequence differs from germline, possibly due to a read error. J is TRBJ2-5 and V is TRBV7-8; maybe TRBD1 (6 bases). Germline V gene sequence: CDR1 SGHVS, CDR2 FQNEAQ. CDR3 length: 15 residues. The CDR3 DNA reads as TGTGTCAGCAGCTTAAATTCGAGGGGGTTGGAGACCCAGTACTTC. Protein sequence: CVSSLNSRGLETQYF.

The rearrangement joins TRBV20-1 to TRBJ1-1; TRBD1 agrees at 7 bases. CDR1 is DFQATT, CDR2 SNEGSKA, per germline (reference sequence). CDR3 length equals 10 residues. V lost 3 bases to trimming and J lost 8 bases; unmatched junction nucleotides: 0. CDR3 region: CSARDREAFF. The CDR3 bases are TGCAGTGCTAGGGACAGGGAAGCTTTCTTT.